These T cell receptor beta chains were read from a single sample in a study of cytomegalovirus exposure and HLA in healthy donors. Measured with immunoSEQ multiplex PCR; TCRdb has only the in-frame clones, and not every one. Of about 200,000 clones in the sample, around 74% were seen once. What was sequenced was PBMCs. The receptor set was obtained from a girl under 18 in good health and CMV-seropositive. Both conserved end residues are part of each CDR3. Fields, in order: clone size, D gene, V gene, J gene, CDR3 DNA, CDR3 protein. D genes are given only for firm matches. Part of the rows lack a size; the others show once, few, many or a class for expanded clones.

>NA|NA|TRBV30|TRBJ2-5
TGTGCCTGGAGTGTCCAGGCTCTTGAGACCCAGTACTTC
CAWSVQALETQYF
>NA|TRBD2|TRBV4-3|TRBJ2-5
TGCGCCAGCAGCCAAGATCGTGGGAGGGGAGTCCGGGGGCAAGAGACCCAGTACTTC
CASSQDRGRGVRGQETQYF
>NA|TRBD2|TRBV7-2|TRBJ2-7
TGTGCCAGCAGCTCCGGGACTACAACATACGAGCAGTACTTC
CASSSGTTTYEQYF
>NA|TRBD1|TRBV7-2|TRBJ2-7
TGTGCCAGCAGGGAGGGGACAGGTACTTTCTACGAGCAGTACTTC
CASREGTGTFYEQYF
>NA|TRBD1|TRBV7-2|TRBJ1-2
TGTGCCAGCAGCTTAGCAGTACACTTCACAGGGGACTATGGCTACACCTTC
CASSLAVHFTGDYGYTF
>few|NA|TRBV6-1|TRBJ1-5
TGTGCCAGCAGTGAAGGCGCGGGGGGGTATCATCAGCCCCAGCATTTT
CASSEGAGGYHQPQHF
>NA|NA|TRBV12-5|TRBJ2-4
TGTGCTAGTGGTTTGGTATGGGAGGATGGCCTAGCCAAAAACATTCAGTACTTC
CASGLVWEDGLAKNIQYF
>once|NA|TRBV4-3|TRBJ2-3
TGCGCCAGCAGCCAAGATGCAACTCCCCCCACAGATACGCAGTATTTT
CASSQDATPPTDTQYF
>NA|TRBD1|TRBV6-5|TRBJ2-5
TGTGCCAGCAGTCAGACAGGGATGGGAGAGACCCAGTACTTC
CASSQTGMGETQYF
>once|NA|TRBV5-1|TRBJ1-6
TGCGCCAGCAGCCCCTCCGGGAAGGGCGGTTCACCCCTCCACTTT
CASSPSGKGGSPLHF
>NA|TRBD2|TRBV5-1|TRBJ2-7
TGCGCCAGCAGCCCTTCTGGCGGGGGGTTGTCCTACGAGCAGTACTTC
CASSPSGGGLSYEQYF
>NA|NA|TRBV4-1|TRBJ1-1
TGCGCCAGCAGCTATGGGGGCACGGACAGAAACACTGAAGCTTTCTTT
CASSYGGTDRNTEAFF
>NA|NA|TRBV7-2|TRBJ1-2
TGTGCCAGCAGCCAGTACAGAGGGGGCTACACCTTC
CASSQYRGGYTF
>once|TRBD2|TRBV6-1|TRBJ2-5
TGTGCCAGCAGTGGACTAGCGGGAGGGACCGCGGGGGCCCAGTACTTC
CASSGLAGGTAGAQYF
>NA|NA|TRBV6-5|TRBJ1-2
TGTGCCAGCAGTTATCAGGCTAACTATGGCTACACCTTC
CASSYQANYGYTF
>NA|NA|TRBV4-3|TRBJ2-1
TGCGCCAGCAGCCAAGAAGGACAGCCCTCCTACAATGAGCAGTTCTTC
CASSQEGQPSYNEQFF
>few|NA|TRBV9|TRBJ2-2
TGTGCCAGCGAATTCAGGGTCGGCGAGGGGGAGCTGTTTTTT
CASEFRVGEGELFF
>NA|TRBD1|TRBV5-4|TRBJ1-3
TGTGCCAGCAGCTTGGAGGCGGTAGATGGACAGGGTTTTGGAAACACCATATATTTT
CASSLEAVDGQGFGNTIYF
>NA|NA|TRBV19|TRBJ1-1
TGTGCCAGTATTTCACCGTCGGGGAACACTGAAGCTTTCTTT
CASISPSGNTEAFF
>NA|NA|TRBV9|TRBJ2-5
TGTGCCAGCAGCCCGCGAGGACAGCGCCAAGAGACCCAGTACTTC
CASSPRGQRQETQYF
>NA|TRBD2|TRBV9|TRBJ2-2
TGTGCCAGCAGCGTAGGTGGCGGGGGGAACACCGGGGAGCTGTTTTTT
CASSVGGGGNTGELFF
>NA|NA|TRBV5-1|TRBJ2-7
TGCGCCAGCAGCTTTCCCCGGGCCCGGGGACTCGAGCAGTACTTC
CASSFPRARGLEQYF
>NA|TRBD1|TRBV28|TRBJ1-5
TGTGCCAGCAGATCCGCCGGGACAGGGGGACAGCCCCAGCATTTT
CASRSAGTGGQPQHF
>NA|NA|TRBV7-8|TRBJ2-7
TGTGCCAGCAGCTCAATTTACTTGGACACCGATTCCTACGAGCAGTACTTC
CASSSIYLDTDSYEQYF
>once|NA|TRBV5-6|TRBJ1-3
TGTGCCAGCAGCCCGGACACGTATGGAAACACCATATATTTT
CASSPDTYGNTIYF
>NA|NA|TRBV12-5|TRBJ2-7
TGTGCTAGTGGTTGGGGGCAGGAGTTCGAGCAGTACTTC
CASGWGQEFEQYF
>NA|NA|TRBV5-6|TRBJ1-5
TGTGCCAGCAGCTGGGGGACAAATAATCAGCCCCAGCATTTT
CASSWGTNNQPQHF
>many|NA|TRBV10-3|TRBJ2-7
TGTGCCATCAGCATGGGCCAGGGGTCCCTTTACGAGCAGTACTTC
CAISMGQGSLYEQYF
>once|NA|TRBV7-2|TRBJ1-5
TGTGCCAGCAGCCCACGGGGGGAGAGCAATCAGCCCCAGCATTTT
CASSPRGESNQPQHF